The present TCR beta chain was sequenced within a study of human T cells and chemical hapten exposure. Study information: Patients' scalps got diphenylcyclopropenone weekly throughout the roughly 23-week study. Slight differences in pooled library volume were the main source of varying TCR yields across samples. The study patch tested 0.01% DPC on the upper back and read results at 6 days.

Unique molecular identifiers were affixed to discrete cDNA molecules within the library. One entry per CDR3 protein results from TCRdb running MiXCR on the RACE reads. The data show about 350,000 distinct CDR3 sequences, approximately 5% seen once. This clonotype was found many times. Germline lookup yields CDR1 ENHRY and CDR2 SYGVKD. The CDR3 covers 16 residues. Germline trimming cut 6 bases from V and 3 bases from J; bases unmatched to any gene: 11. The sample's time point: pre-sensitization, week 0. The treatment is: therapeutic diphenylcyclopropenone sensitization with weekly scalp DPC. The chain employs TRBV10-3 and TRBJ2-1; 7 bases map to TRBD2. This TCR came from a woman between 18 and 30 years old with alopecia areata. Some clones in this sample may be carry-over from other donors' samples. Sequences were derived from whole blood, sampled in connection with sensitization to the hapten diphenylcyclopropenone (DPC). DNA for the CDR3: TGTGCCATCAGCTATTCGGGGGGTGGTGTCTACAATGAGCAGTTCTTC. It specifies CAISYSGGGVYNEQFF.